These T cell receptor beta chains were read from a single sample in a study of cytomegalovirus exposure and HLA in healthy donors. The method was immunoSEQ multiplex PCR; TCRdb's version includes in-frame clones alone and lacks a portion of them. Here the sample spans about 190,000 clones, roughly 80% being singletons. The material sequenced was PBMCs. The receptors originated from a man aged 45-65 years in good health and CMV-seronegative. Each CDR3 is given with its conserved first and last residue. D genes are given only for firm matches. Only part of the rows carry a size: once, few, many, or a class if the clone is expanded.

TRBV15	NA	TRBJ2-3	TRBD2	TGTGCCACCACCCGAGGGGTGGTGGGACTAGCGCTAAGGAGTACGCAGTATTTT	CATTRGVVGLALRSTQYF
TRBV6-6	NA	TRBJ2-5	NA	TGTGCCAGCAGTTACGGGGCCCAAGAGACCCAGTACTTC	CASSYGAQETQYF
TRBV7-2	NA	TRBJ2-7	NA	TGTGCCAGCAGCCCAACAATATACGAGCAGTACTTC	CASSPTIYEQYF
TRBV19	NA	TRBJ2-3	NA	TGTGCAGTTAAGACGCCCGGGGGCACAGATACGCAGTATTTT	CAVKTPGGTDTQYF
TRBV7-9	NA	TRBJ2-7	NA	TGTGCCAGCAGACATACGGACAGCTCCTACGAGCAGTACTTC	CASRHTDSSYEQYF
TRBV11-1	NA	TRBJ2-1	TRBD2	TGTGCCAGCAGCCCAAGGGCTGGGACTAGCGGGCTTAATGAGCAGTTCTTC	CASSPRAGTSGLNEQFF
TRBV6-6	NA	TRBJ2-5	NA	TGTGCCAGCAGTTACGCGGCAGAGACCCAGTACTTC	CASSYAAETQYF
TRBV4-3	NA	TRBJ2-3	TRBD2	TGCGCCAGCAGCCAAGAATGGGCGGGGGGCAAACGGGATACGCAGTATTTT	CASSQEWAGGKRDTQYF
TRBV19	NA	TRBJ1-2	NA	TGTGCCAGTACAGGTGGGCAAGAATTTGAATATGGCTACACCTTC	CASTGGQEFEYGYTF
TRBV11-3	NA	TRBJ2-1	NA	TGTGCCAGCAGCTTCGTACGGAATGAGCAGTTCTTC	CASSFVRNEQFF
TRBV12-5	NA	TRBJ2-7	NA	TGTGCTAGTGCTCTGGGGGGCTACGAGCAGTACTTC	CASALGGYEQYF
TRBV4-1	NA	TRBJ2-2	TRBD1	TGCGCCAGCAGCCTCAGGGGGAAGACCGGGGAGCTGTTTTTT	CASSLRGKTGELFF
TRBV5-1	once	TRBJ1-1	NA	TGCGCCAGCAGCTCCGGGACACCGTATACTGAAGCTTTCTTT	CASSSGTPYTEAFF
TRBV7-9	once	TRBJ1-1	NA	TGTTCCAGCACCCTAGGACAGACTATGAACACTGAAGCTTTCTTT	CSSTLGQTMNTEAFF
TRBV5-1	NA	TRBJ2-5	TRBD2	TGCGCCAGCAGCGCTTCCTTGCGGGGGGGCCCTGAGACCCAGTACTTC	CASSASLRGGPETQYF
TRBV7-8	NA	TRBJ1-4	TRBD1	TGTGCCAGCAGCCCCCTGGGGACAGCAGGAAGTGAAAAACTGTTTTTT	CASSPLGTAGSEKLFF
TRBV4-3	NA	TRBJ2-3	TRBD2	TGCGCCAGCAGCCAAGATTTAGGGACTAGCGCCACAGATACGCAGTATTTT	CASSQDLGTSATDTQYF
TRBV9	NA	TRBJ2-1	NA	TGTGCCAGCAGCGTAGCCCTCGGGCAAAGGGGTTACAATGAGCAGTTCTTC	CASSVALGQRGYNEQFF
TRBV2	NA	TRBJ2-5	TRBD1	TGTGCCAGGCAGGGGGCTAGGAGCCAAGAGACCCAGTACTTC	CARQGARSQETQYF
TRBV2	once	TRBJ1-5	TRBD1	TGTGCCAGCAGCGTCGACAGGGCCAGCAATCAGCCCCAGCATTTT	CASSVDRASNQPQHF
TRBV7-3	NA	TRBJ2-1	TRBD2	TGTGCCAGCAGCCGTCTAGCGGGGGGCGGGAATGAGCAGTTCTTC	CASSRLAGGGNEQFF
TRBV7-2	NA	TRBJ2-1	NA	TGTGCCAGCAGCCCCTCGGGATACGTGCGGTTCTTC	CASSPSGYVRFF
TRBV7-6	NA	TRBJ1-2	NA	TGTGCCAGCAGCGCCGATCCGGGTTCAAATAACTATGGCTACACCTTC	CASSADPGSNNYGYTF
TRBV9	NA	TRBJ1-1	NA	TGTGCCAGCAGCGTAGCAGGGGCTCGAACTGAAGCTTTCTTT	CASSVAGARTEAFF
TRBV2	few	TRBJ1-1	NA	TGTGCCAGCAGTGGGCAGGGCGTTTATGGAGCTTTCTTT	CASSGQGVYGAFF
TRBV15	NA	TRBJ1-3	NA	TGTGCCACCAGCAGAGATAGCGGGACGGCGATATATTTT	CATSRDSGTAIYF
TRBV30	few	TRBJ2-5	TRBD2	TGTGCCTGGAGTGGTAGCGGGGGTTTCGGGGAGACCCAGTACTTC	CAWSGSGGFGETQYF
TRBV5-6	NA	TRBJ1-6	NA	TGTGCCAGCAGCTTACAGCGGGGGCCCGGGCATAATTCACCCCTCCACTTT	CASSLQRGPGHNSPLHF
TRBV5-6	NA	TRBJ2-7	TRBD1	TGTGCCAGCAGCCCCAGACAGGGGTCTCAGTTCGAGCAGTACTTC	CASSPRQGSQFEQYF
TRBV6-1	once	TRBJ2-7	TRBD1	TGTGCCAGCACCAAGGGGGCTCAGAGCTCCTACGAGCAGTACTTC	CASTKGAQSSYEQYF
TRBV7-7	NA	TRBJ2-5	NA	TGTGCCAGCAGCTTAGGCCCTGGGAGAGGAGAGACCCAGTACTTC	CASSLGPGRGETQYF
TRBV4-2	NA	TRBJ2-1	TRBD2	TGTGCCAGCAGCCAAGATGTAGCGGGGGGGCTGAATGAGCAGTTCTTC	CASSQDVAGGLNEQFF
TRBV27	NA	TRBJ2-7	TRBD1	TGTGCCAGCAGCTCATCGGGACAGGGAAGAGCCTACGAGCAGTACTTC	CASSSSGQGRAYEQYF
TRBV12-1	NA	TRBJ2-6	NA	TGTGCCAGCAGCTTTGTCGGACGACGGGGGGGGCGCATCGCTGGGGCCAACGTCCTGACTTTC	CASSFVGRRGGRIAGANVLTF
TRBV27	NA	TRBJ2-7	NA	TGTGCCAGCAGTTCCCTGGACACCCGCTACGAGCAGTACTTC	CASSSLDTRYEQYF
TRBV5-1	NA	TRBJ2-5	TRBD2	TGCGCCAGCAGCCGGGGACTAGCGGGGGGCTACCAAGAGACCCAGTACTTC	CASSRGLAGGYQETQYF
TRBV28	few	TRBJ2-7	NA	TGTGCCAGCAGCCCCCTAACCTCCAGGGGTGGATGGGACTACGAGCAGTACTTC	CASSPLTSRGGWDYEQYF
TRBV11-2	NA	TRBJ1-3	NA	TGTGCCAGCAGCTCAACTGGAAACACCATATATTTT	CASSSTGNTIYF
TRBV28	NA	TRBJ1-2	NA	TGTGCCAGCAGCAGGGGAAGAAACTATGGCTACACCTTC	CASSRGRNYGYTF
TRBV5-8	NA	TRBJ1-1	NA	TGTGCCAGCAAGGAATCGGGGAGGGGGATGAACACTGAAGCTTTCTTT	CASKESGRGMNTEAFF
TRBV14	NA	TRBJ2-1	NA	TGTGCCAGCAGCCATACCCCGGGACTCCCTTACAATGAGCAGTTCTTC	CASSHTPGLPYNEQFF
TRBV4-2	NA	TRBJ2-1	TRBD1	TGTGCCAGCAGCCAACAGGGGGCGGACTATGAGCAGTTCTTC	CASSQQGADYEQFF
TRBV19	NA	TRBJ1-4	NA	TGTGCCAGTAGTAGTCGGGACTGGGAAAAACTGTTTTTT	CASSSRDWEKLFF
TRBV19	NA	TRBJ2-3	NA	TGTGCCAGTACCTGGCAGGGCTTTTCAGATACGCAGTATTTT	CASTWQGFSDTQYF
TRBV9	NA	TRBJ2-3	TRBD2	TGTGCCAGCAGCGTTGAGGCTAGCGGGGGCACAGATACGCAGTATTTT	CASSVEASGGTDTQYF
TRBV4-3	NA	TRBJ2-3	TRBD2	TGCGCCAGCAGCCAGGAGCGGGGGAACACAGATACGCAGTATTTT	CASSQERGNTDTQYF
TRBV2	NA	TRBJ1-4	TRBD1	TGTGCCAGCAGTAGGGACAGAAATGAAAAACTGTTTTTT	CASSRDRNEKLFF
TRBV2	NA	TRBJ1-1	TRBD1	TGTGCCAGCGGAAGACAGGGAGGAACGGCTGAAGCTTTCTTT	CASGRQGGTAEAFF
TRBV18	NA	TRBJ2-7	NA	TGTGCCAGCTCACTCATGGGGGGAGACGAGCAGTACTTC	CASSLMGGDEQYF
TRBV6-4	once	TRBJ2-3	TRBD2	TGTGCCAGCAGTGCTAGCGGGGACACAGATACGCAGTATTTT	CASSASGDTDTQYF
TRBV10-3	NA	TRBJ1-1	NA	TGTGCCATCAGTGAGTCGCGTGCTGAAGCTTTCTTT	CAISESRAEAFF
TRBV27	NA	TRBJ1-1	NA	TGTGCCAGCAGTTTATCCGGGGTTGGGACTGAAGCTTTCTTT	CASSLSGVGTEAFF
TRBV5-6	NA	TRBJ1-1	NA	TGTGCCAGCAACGAACAACCGAACACTGAAGCTTTCTTT	CASNEQPNTEAFF
TRBV5-4	NA	TRBJ1-3	NA	TGTGCCAGGGAGGCATGGGGAGTTGGAAACACCATATATTTT	CAREAWGVGNTIYF
TRBV27	few	TRBJ1-4	TRBD1	TGTGCCAGCAGCCCGACAGGGGGCTGGGAAAAACTGTTTTTT	CASSPTGGWEKLFF